This T cell receptor beta chain comes out of a study of molecular identifiers for immune sequencing clone quantification. Broader study findings: Clones of above 20 RNA copies carried over 99% of effector molecules; in naive cells they carried under 1%. Identical TCR molecules sharing a barcode could underestimate highly expanded clone sizes.

Researchers sorted naive CD8 T cells as cells that were CD8+CD4-CCR7+CD45RA+. V was pared by 0 bases and J by 8 bases, with 13 bases between. Germline V gene sequence: CDR1 SEHNR, CDR2 FQNEAQ (reference sequence). There are 14 residues in the CDR3. Bulk libraries came from a prior protocol with listed TCR primers. TCRdb independently ran MiXCR on the PCR reads; one entry per CDR3 protein. There are about 330,000 distinct CDR3 sequences in the sample; 24% occur only once, and 0.65% to 0.95% lies in the top ten. There are many counts of this clonotype. Its antigen is unknown. The TCR originated in a human donor in good health. Some libraries in this study had Jurkat cell RNA spiked in. The sequencing input was naive CD8+ T cells from blood, with Jurkat cell RNA spiked in. The subset: FACS-sorted CD8+CD4-CCR7+CD45RA+ naive T cells. V gene TRBV7-9 combines with J gene TRBJ2-5, with D perhaps matching TRBD1 (5 bases). The CDR3 bases are TGTGCCAGCAGCTTAGCGTGGGGTCAGGGCACCCAGTACTTC. Translation: CASSLAWGQGTQYF.